The 25 T cell receptor beta chains reported below all come from one sample, sequenced in a study of OX40 agonist ivuxolimab in advanced cancers. Generated by immunoSEQ multiplex PCR, the TCRdb table keeps only in-frame clones and is missing some. The repertoire includes 55,000 to 85,000 clones, over 80% of them detected once, and about 0.3% sits in the top ten. Sequencing used CD4+ or CD8+ T cells sorted from blood, obtained in a trial of the OX40 agonist ivuxolimab. These receptors were collected from an adult with an advanced solid tumor such as melanoma, head and neck, liver or kidney cancer.

The CDR3: CASSIGSNYGYTF. The DNA for the CDR3 is TGTGCCAGCAGTATCGGGAGTAACTATGGCTACACCTTC. This chain links TRBV6-1 with TRBJ1-2; D not certain. V shed 5 bases and J shed 1 base, with 8 bases lying between them. The CDR3 has 13 residues. Germline loops: CDR1 MNHNS, CDR2 SASEGT.

The rearrangement uses TRBV5-6 and TRBJ2-1, with TRBD2 matching over 7 bases. The CDR3 contains 14 residues. Germline trimming cut 4 bases from V and 3 bases from J; bases unmatched to any gene: 4. Per the germline V gene, CDR1 is SGHDT and CDR2 is YYEEEE. CDR3 amino acids: CASSRREIYNEQFF. The CDR3 nucleotides are TGTGCCAGCAGCCGGCGGGAGATCTACAATGAGCAGTTCTTC.

This sequence joins TRBV11-3 and TRBJ2-2; D is unresolved. The V and J ends lost 1 base and 1 base respectively, with 7 bases between them. Germline loops: CDR1 SGHNT, CDR2 YENEEA. The CDR3 length is 15 residues. CDR3 loop: CASSLGVRNTGELFF. CDR3 bases: TGTGCCAGCAGCTTAGGGGTTCGGAACACCGGGGAGCTGTTTTTT.

The chain uses TRBV15 and TRBJ1-4; 10 bases map to TRBD1. Germline V lookup: CDR1 LNHNV, CDR2 YYDKDF (reference sequence). V shed 3 bases, J shed 5 bases, and the junction held 6 bases outside the gene matches. CDR3 length: 16 amino acids. In DNA, the CDR3 is TGTGCCACCAGCAGGCGACCGGGACAGGGGAATGAAAAACTGTTTTTT. This gives the protein CATSRRPGQGNEKLFF.

V gene TRBV5-1 combines with J gene TRBJ2-6, with TRBD1 identical over 7 bases. The CDR3 sequence is 17 residues long. CDR1 and CDR2 from the germline V gene are SGHRS and YFSETQ. V shed 4 bases, J shed 0 bases, and the junction held 7 bases outside the gene matches. The CDR3 protein is CASSPRTGPSGANVLTF. The CDR3 DNA sequence: TGCGCCAGCAGCCCACGGACAGGTCCCTCTGGGGCCAACGTCCTGACTTTC.

The rearrangement links TRBV6-5 to TRBJ1-1, with a weak D call TRBD1 (6 bases). This CDR3 has 13 amino acids. Trimming stripped 5 bases from V and 7 bases from J, with 14 bases between. The germline V gene has CDR1 MNHEY and CDR2 SVGAGI. This CDR3 reads CASSNLRQVEAFF. The CDR3 coding sequence is TGTGCCAGCAGTAACCTCAGACAGGTTGAAGCTTTCTTT.

As DNA, the CDR3 is TGTGCCAGTAACGTCGGACAGGGCGAAGCTTTCTTT. Protein sequence: CASNVGQGEAFF. The chain joins TRBV19 to TRBJ1-1; 8 bases align to TRBD1. CDR1 and CDR2 from the germline V gene are LNHDA and SQIVND (reference sequence). The CDR3 sequence is 12 residues long. J lost 8 bases, V lost 7 bases, and 6 bases had no gene match.

The chain recombines TRBV27 with TRBJ1-5; TRBD1 is a possible D gene (5 bases). The germline V gene has CDR1 MNHEY and CDR2 SMNVEV (reference sequence). The CDR3 totals 14 residues. Trimming pared 5 bases from V and 4 bases from J, leaving 12 bases between. This CDR3 is CASSRPGLNQPQHF. DNA of the CDR3: TGTGCCAGCAGTAGGCCAGGGCTAAATCAGCCCCAGCATTTT.

This chain joins TRBV5-1 and TRBJ2-5; the match to TRBD2 covers 8 bases. The CDR3 length is 16 residues. J lost 4 bases, V lost 2 bases, and 10 bases had no gene match. The germline V gene has CDR1 SGHRS and CDR2 YFSETQ. CDR3 in amino acids: CASSLGRTSRGETQYF. The CDR3 nucleotides are TGCGCCAGCAGCTTAGGTCGGACTAGCAGGGGAGAGACCCAGTACTTC.

This chain uses TRBV5-1 with TRBJ2-3; 12 bases match TRBD2. V was pared by 6 bases and J by 3 bases, with 11 bases of the junction left unmatched. The V gene's germline CDR1 is SGHRS and CDR2 YFSETQ. The CDR3 loop spans 17 amino acids. CDR3 in amino acids: CASTPSLAGGPTDTQYF. The CDR3 region has the DNA TGCGCCAGCACCCCATCGCTAGCGGGAGGGCCAACAGATACGCAGTATTTT.

The table lists this clone with a count of one. The V gene is TRBV27, the J gene TRBJ1-4; no clear D gene. This CDR3 region has 14 residues. Germline assignment: CDR1 MNHEY and CDR2 SMNVEV (reference sequence). The V and J ends lost 6 bases and 10 bases respectively, with 18 bases between them. CDR3 nucleotides: TGTGCCAGCAGCTCTCACTCGGCAGGAGGAAAACTGTTTTTT. Amino acids: CASSSHSAGGKLFF.

V gene TRBV6-5 combines with J gene TRBJ1-5; D gene ambiguous. Trimming took 5 bases from V and 4 from J, leaving 9 bases between them. The CDR3 sequence is 13 residues long. Germline CDR1 MNHEY, CDR2 SVGAGI. CDR3 DNA: TGTGCCAGCAGTATTACAGTTAATCAGCCCCAGCATTTT. Amino acid sequence: CASSITVNQPQHF.

The chain couples TRBV5-6 to TRBJ2-3, with 8 bases aligning to TRBD1. This CDR3 is built from 16 residues. Trimming cost V 4 bases and J 1 base; bases outside gene matches: 8. Germline V gene data show CDR1 as SGHDT and CDR2 as YYEEEE. The CDR3, as DNA: TGTGCCAGCAGCCTCAGACTGACAGGGGGCACAGATACGCAGTATTTT. It encodes CASSLRLTGGTDTQYF.

The V gene is TRBV18, the J gene TRBJ1-1, with no clear D. Trimming removed 1 base from V and 1 base from J, with 7 bases in between. Germline CDR1 reads KGHSH; CDR2 reads LQKENI. The CDR3 totals 14 residues. The DNA of the CDR3 is TGTGCCAGCTCACCACTGGGGAAGAACACTGAAGCTTTCTTT. This sequence encodes CASSPLGKNTEAFF.

This chain uses TRBV7-2 with TRBJ2-5, with D perhaps matching TRBD2 (6 bases). Germline V gene data show CDR1 as SGHTA and CDR2 as FQGNSA. The CDR3 spans 15 residues. The ends were cut back, 1 base at V and 4 bases at J, with 13 bases in the middle. In nucleotides, the CDR3 is TGTGCCAGCAGCTTAGATAGCGGCACCCTAGAGACCCAGTACTTC. It is translated as CASSLDSGTLETQYF. Complete variable domain (other parts from reference TRBV7-2 and TRBJ2-5): GAGVSQSPSNKVTEKGKDVELRCDPISGHTALYWYRQSLGQGLEFLIYFQGNSAPDKSGLPSDRFSAERTGGSVSTLTIQRTQQEDSAVYLCASSLDSGTLETQYFGPGTRLLVL.

This chain links TRBV5-5 with TRBJ1-1; 8 bases line up with TRBD1. The V gene end was trimmed by 3 bases and the J gene end by 1 base; junction bases not matched to a gene: 8. The CDR3 runs to 16 residues. Germline CDR1 and CDR2: SGHKS and YYEKEE (reference sequence). CDR3 coding DNA: TGTGCCAGCAGCTCCGGGACAGGTTTTAGGAACACTGAAGCTTTCTTT. Protein product: CASSSGTGFRNTEAFF. The variable domain in full, with the rest retrieved from reference TRBV5-5 and TRBJ1-1, is DAGVTQSPTHLIKTRGQQVTLRCSPISGHKSVSWYQQVLGQGPQFIFQYYEKEERGRGNFPDRFSARQFPNYSSELNVNALLLGDSALYLCASSSGTGFRNTEAFFGQGTRLTVV.

The rearrangement uses TRBV10-3 and TRBJ2-1; perhaps TRBD2 as D (6 bases). The CDR3 consists of 16 residues. CDR1 and CDR2 (germline): ENHRY, SYGVKD. Trimming shortened V by 0 bases and J by 7 bases, and 16 bases separated the two germline ends. The DNA for the CDR3 is TGTGCCATCAGTGAGTCGGCTGGACTAACTATAAATGAGCAGTTCTTC. Residues: CAISESAGLTINEQFF.

The genes are TRBV6-5 and TRBJ1-1; D gene ambiguous. Trimming left V 1 base short and J 1 base short, with 4 bases between. The germline V gene has CDR1 MNHEY and CDR2 SVGAGI. The CDR3 consists of 13 residues. The chain's CDR3 is CASSYLGNTEAFF. DNA for the CDR3: TGTGCCAGCAGTTACTTGGGGAACACTGAAGCTTTCTTT.

This clone was detected only once. Other DNA variants within this sample encode the same CDR3. J is TRBJ2-1 and V is TRBV11-2; D uncertain. The CDR3 sequence is 15 residues long. Germline CDR1 is SGHAT and CDR2 is FQNNGV. Deletions cut 0 bases from V and 15 bases from J, with 21 bases between. The CDR3 sequence is CASSLDSLVGSLLFF. CDR3 in DNA: TGTGCCAGCAGCTTAGATTCACTTGTGGGGTCGTTGCTGTTCTTC.

This rearrangement joins TRBV7-2 to TRBJ1-5; weak D call: TRBD1 (5 bases). This CDR3 region has 15 residues. Trimming took 6 bases from V and 1 from J, leaving 13 bases between them. From germline, CDR1 is SGHTA and CDR2 FQGNSA. This chain's CDR3 is CASSRETVSNQPQHF. CDR3 DNA: TGTGCCAGCAGTCGAGAGACAGTAAGCAATCAGCCCCAGCATTTT.

The CDR3 is CASSSRGAGYTF. For the CDR3, the DNA is TGTGCCAGTAGTAGCAGGGGAGCTGGCTACACCTTC. V is TRBV19 and J is TRBJ1-2; tentatively, D is TRBD1 (6 bases). The ends were cut back, 4 bases at V and 7 bases at J, with 10 bases in the middle. Germline V gene data show CDR1 as LNHDA and CDR2 as SQIVND (reference sequence). This CDR3 has 12 amino acids.

The chain joins TRBV29-1 to TRBJ2-7; 9 bases fit TRBD1. Germline V gene sequence: CDR1 SQVTM, CDR2 ANQGSEA. CDR3 length: 11 residues. V shed 7 bases, J shed 7 bases, and the junction held 5 bases outside the gene matches. This CDR3 reads CSGGTGTEQYF. As DNA, the CDR3 is TGCAGCGGCGGGACAGGGACAGAGCAGTACTTC.

This clone was found once. This chain links TRBV25-1 with TRBJ2-1; 11 bases are a match to TRBD2. CDR1 and CDR2 from the germline V gene are MGHDK and SYGVNS. J lost 6 bases, V lost 2 bases, and 3 bases had no gene match. The CDR3 covers 15 residues. The CDR3 DNA reads TGTGCCAGCAGTGAAGTTCTAGCGGGAGGCAATGAGCAGTTCTTC. Its protein is CASSEVLAGGNEQFF.

The rearrangement uses TRBV21-1 and TRBJ1-1. TRBV21-1 is tagged as a pseudogene. The CDR3 totals 14 residues. The CDR3 sequence is CASSKCRAVGEAFF. The CDR3 DNA reads TGTGCCAGCAGCAAATGCCGGGCGGTGGGTGAAGCTTTCTTT.

The chain recombines TRBV19 with TRBJ2-3; D is perhaps TRBD2 (5 bases). CDR3 size: 16 residues. Germline values: CDR1 LNHDA, CDR2 SQIVND (reference sequence). V lost 3 bases to trimming and J lost 0 bases, with 13 bases between them. Written as DNA, the CDR3 is TGTGCCAGTAGTATTTCGGGGTGGTCTAGCACAGATACGCAGTATTTT. This encodes CASSISGWSSTDTQYF.